This T cell receptor beta chain was observed in a study of blood T cell repertoires in COVID-19. Study-level information: Donors in the United States, Italy and Spain gave samples during acute or convalescent COVID-19.

This table comes from immunoSEQ multiplex PCR, and its TCRdb copy is limited to in-frame clones, with some not included. The sample consists of some 120,000 clones, around four fifths of them appearing once. This TCR was sampled from an older man with acute or convalescent COVID-19. Source material: peripheral blood.

CDR3 coding DNA: TGTGCCAGTAGTATCTCGCGGGGGGGATTAACCAATGAGCAGTTCTTC. Translated: CASSISRGGLTNEQFF. This chain joins TRBV19 and TRBJ2-1, with 9 bases that match TRBD2. Looked up from germline, CDR1 is LNHDA and CDR2 is SQIVND (reference sequence). After removal of 3 bases from V and 6 bases from J, the junction contained 9 bases not matched to a gene. The CDR3 is 16 amino acids.